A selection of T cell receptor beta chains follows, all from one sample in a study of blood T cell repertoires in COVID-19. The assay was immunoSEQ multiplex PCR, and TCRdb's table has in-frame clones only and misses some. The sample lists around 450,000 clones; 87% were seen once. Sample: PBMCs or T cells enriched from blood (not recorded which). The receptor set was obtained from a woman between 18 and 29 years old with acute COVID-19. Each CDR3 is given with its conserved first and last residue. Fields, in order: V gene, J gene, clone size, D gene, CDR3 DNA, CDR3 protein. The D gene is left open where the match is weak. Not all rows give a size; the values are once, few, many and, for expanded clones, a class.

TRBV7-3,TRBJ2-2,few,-,TGTGCCAGCAGGTCTCAGGGGCGCACCGGGGAGCTGTTTTTT,CASRSQGRTGELFF
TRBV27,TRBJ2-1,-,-,TGTGCCAGCAGCCGAGGGCACTCCTACAATGAGCAGTTCTTC,CASSRGHSYNEQFF
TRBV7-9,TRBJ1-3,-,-,TGTGCCAGCAGCGACCGAGGAGACTCTGGAAACACCATATATTTT,CASSDRGDSGNTIYF
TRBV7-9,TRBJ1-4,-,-,TGTGCCAGCAGCTTAGTAGAGGGCGGTGAAAAACTGTTTTTT,CASSLVEGGEKLFF
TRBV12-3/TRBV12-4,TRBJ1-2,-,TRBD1,TGTGCCAGCAGTTCAGGGGGATTCGGCTACACCTTC,CASSSGGFGYTF
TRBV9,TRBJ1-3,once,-,TGTGCCAGCAGCCCGCTGGTAGGGGCGGCAGGAAACACCATATATTTT,CASSPLVGAAGNTIYF
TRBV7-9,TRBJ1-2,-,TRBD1,TGTGCCAGCAGCGAGAGACAGGGGGCGCCGGCTATGGGCTACACCTTC,CASSERQGAPAMGYTF
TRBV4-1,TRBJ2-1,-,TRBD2,TGCGCCAGCAGCCAAGGTTATCGTCTAGCGGCCTACAATGAGCAGTTCTTC,CASSQGYRLAAYNEQFF
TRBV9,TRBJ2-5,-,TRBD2,TGTGCCAGCAGCGTAGAGGGGCTAGCGGGAGGATATGAGACCCAGTACTTC,CASSVEGLAGGYETQYF
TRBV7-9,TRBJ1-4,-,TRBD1,TGTGCCAGCAGTTTTAGACAGGGAGAGACTAATGAAAAACTGTTTTTT,CASSFRQGETNEKLFF
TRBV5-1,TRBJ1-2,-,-,TGCGCCAGCAGCTTGGATGTCAGAGAGACGGGGGGCTACACCTTC,CASSLDVRETGGYTF
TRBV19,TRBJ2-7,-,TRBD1,TGTGCCAGTAGTATTTTCGGACAGGGTAGAGGGTCCTACGAGCAGTACTTC,CASSIFGQGRGSYEQYF
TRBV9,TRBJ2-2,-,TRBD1,TGTGCCAGCAGCGTAGATTCGACAGGGACGATGAGCACCGGGGAGCTGTTTTTT,CASSVDSTGTMSTGELFF
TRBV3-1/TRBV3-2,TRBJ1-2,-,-,TGTGCCAGCAGCCCATGGGACACCTCCTTTGGCTACACCTTC,CASSPWDTSFGYTF
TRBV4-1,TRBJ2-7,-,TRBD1,TGCGCCAGCAGCCAAGAGGCCTCGGGACAGATATACGAGCAGTACTTC,CASSQEASGQIYEQYF
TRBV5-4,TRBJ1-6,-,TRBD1,TGTGCCAGCAGAATCACCGGGACAGGGGCGTATAATTCACCCCTCCACTTT,CASRITGTGAYNSPLHF
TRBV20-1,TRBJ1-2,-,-,TGCAGTGCCCTCAGGAGGGGCTACACCTTC,CSALRRGYTF
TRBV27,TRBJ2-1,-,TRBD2,TGTGCCAGCAGCCTACCGATTGGGGGGCAGAGACTAGCGGTCAATGAGCAGTTCTTC,CASSLPIGGQRLAVNEQFF
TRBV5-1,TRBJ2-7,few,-,TGCGCCAGCAGCTCACAGGGCGCTAGCTCCTACGAGCAGTACTTC,CASSSQGASSYEQYF
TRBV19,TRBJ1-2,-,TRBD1,TGTGCCAGTAGCAACTTACCGGGACAGGCCTATGGCTACACCTTC,CASSNLPGQAYGYTF
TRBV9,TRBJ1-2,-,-,TGTGCCAGCAGCGAAATAGGAGGGGTCGATGGCTACACCTTC,CASSEIGGVDGYTF
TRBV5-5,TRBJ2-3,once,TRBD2,TGTGCCAGCAGCTTGGTTAGCGGGAGTTTCACAGATACGCAGTATTTT,CASSLVSGSFTDTQYF
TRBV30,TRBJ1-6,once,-,TGTGCCTGGAGTCCCTTCCAGGCGAGTTATAATTCACCCCTCCACTTT,CAWSPFQASYNSPLHF
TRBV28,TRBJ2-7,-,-,TGTGCCAGCAGTCCCGTCGTGGGCAAAGTCTACGAGCAGTACTTC,CASSPVVGKVYEQYF
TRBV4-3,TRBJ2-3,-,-,TGCGCCAGCAGCCTGTCTGGACAGCTTAGCACAGATACGCAGTATTTT,CASSLSGQLSTDTQYF
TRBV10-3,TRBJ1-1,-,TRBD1,TGTGCCATCAGTGCCCAGGGGGCGAACACTGAAGCTTTCTTT,CAISAQGANTEAFF
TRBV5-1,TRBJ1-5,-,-,TGCGCCAGCAGCTTGGGGGCCGGGGGTCAGCCCCAGCATTTT,CASSLGAGGQPQHF
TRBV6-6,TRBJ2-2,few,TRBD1,TGTGCCAGCAGTCCCCTCCCGGGACAGGTTTACACCGGGGAGCTGTTTTTT,CASSPLPGQVYTGELFF